A selection of T cell receptor beta chains follows, all from one sample in a study of shared T cell receptors in the human thymus. The repertoire was sequenced with immunoSEQ multiplex PCR; TCRdb's copy has only in-frame clones and lacks some. Of hundreds of thousands of clones in the sample, roughly 90% are singletons; the top ten hold roughly 0.0097%. Another study also made use of these data, one on human thymus T cells.

Sequenced material: thymocytes. All receptors derive from a boy in the first two years of life with a congenital heart defect. Both conserved end residues are part of each CDR3. The D gene is left open where the match is weak. Clone size, where shown, is once, few, many, or a class for clones that have expanded.

>.|TRBV7-9|16|TRBD2|TRBJ2-7
CASKYTERENNDEQYF
TGTGCATCTAAATACACGGAGCGGGAGAATAACGACGAGCAGTACTTC
>.|TRBV21-1|19|.|TRBJ2-4
CASSKVRLAGHLAKNIQYF
TGTGCCAGCAGCAAAGTGAGACTAGCGGGTCACCTAGCCAAAAACATTCAGTACTTC
>once|TRBV9|17|.|TRBJ1-3
CASSEIGFQSVGNTIYF
TGTGCCAGCAGCGAGATCGGATTCCAGAGCGTCGGAAACACCATATATTTT
>.|TRBV5-5|13|.|TRBJ1-4
CASSFRVDEKLFF
TGTGCCAGCAGCTTTAGAGTTGATGAAAAACTGTTTTTT
>.|TRBV4-1|20|.|TRBJ2-7
CASSQEEERLGLSHPYEQYF
TGCGCCAGCAGCCAAGAAGAGGAACGCCTCGGACTCTCCCATCCTTACGAGCAGTACTTC
>.|TRBV5-6|13|.|TRBJ2-2
CASSLGATGELFF
TGTGCCAGCAGCTTGGGGGCCACCGGGGAGCTGTTTTTT
>.|TRBV11-2|19|TRBD2|TRBJ2-7
CASSLKRQGTTSGGYEQYF
TGTGCCAGCAGCTTAAAACGTCAGGGGACGACTAGCGGGGGGTACGAGCAGTACTTC
>.|TRBV19|14|TRBD2|TRBJ2-5
CACSTSGAQETQYF
TGTGCCTGCTCCACTAGCGGGGCTCAAGAGACCCAGTACTTC
>.|TRBV30|16|TRBD1|TRBJ1-1
CAWSGRGRVMNTEAFF
TGTGCCTGGAGTGGCAGGGGGCGAGTAATGAACACTGAAGCTTTCTTT
>.|TRBV6-5|14|.|TRBJ2-7
CASSYAGGDREQYF
TGTGCCAGCAGTTACGCAGGCGGGGATCGGGAGCAGTACTTC
>once|TRBV11-2|17|TRBD2|TRBJ2-7
CASSLGGVELSCYEQYF
TGTGCCAGCAGTCTCGGGGGGGTTGAACTATCCTGCTACGAGCAGTACTTC
>.|TRBV29-1|14|.|TRBJ2-3
CSVERGLSTDTQYF
TGCAGCGTTGAACGCGGGCTAAGCACAGATACGCAGTATTTT
>.|TRBV4-2|16|.|TRBJ2-5
CASSQPRGAAQETQYF
TGTGCCAGCAGCCAACCCAGGGGAGCGGCTCAAGAGACCCAGTACTTC
>few|TRBV11-2|12|.|TRBJ2-1
CASSSRESEQFF
TGTGCCAGCAGTTCTCGGGAGTCTGAGCAGTTCTTC
>.|TRBV4-3|17|.|TRBJ2-7
CASSQSPLAPWTYEQYF
TGCGCCAGCAGCCAATCCCCCCTAGCCCCTTGGACCTACGAGCAGTACTTC
>once|TRBV30|14|TRBD2|TRBJ2-4
CAWSTSGSQNIQYF
TGTGCCTGGAGTACTAGCGGGAGCCAAAACATTCAGTACTTC
>few|TRBV14|12|TRBD1|TRBJ2-7
CASSRTGHEQYF
TGTGCCAGCAGCCGGACAGGACACGAGCAGTACTTC
>.|TRBV4-2|17|TRBD2|TRBJ2-7
CASSQEVGLAGVDEQYF
TGTGCCAGCAGCCAAGAGGTGGGGCTAGCGGGAGTTGACGAGCAGTACTTC
>few|TRBV7-8|20|TRBD2|TRBJ2-7
CASSLARSTSGLFTSYEQYF
TGTGCCAGCAGCTTAGCTCGCAGTACTAGCGGTCTTTTCACCTCCTACGAGCAGTACTTC
>.|TRBV6-1|13|TRBD1|TRBJ1-2
CASSGRQGDGYTF
TGTGCCAGCAGTGGACGACAGGGGGATGGCTACACCTTC
>.|TRBV19|16|TRBD1|TRBJ1-5
CASSICGTGNNQPQHF
TGTGCCAGTAGTATCTGCGGGACAGGGAACAATCAGCCCCAGCATTTT